This T cell receptor beta chain was captured by sequencing in a study of T-cell reconstitution after alpha-beta-depleted transplantation in children. Study-wide results and limits: T-cell numbers and diversity, one year after transplant, stemmed largely from T cells that were newly produced. Where some patients showed high TCRbeta diversity at day 60, it came from recipient T cells and thymic progenitors that had survived. Reportedly, only several hundred clones from non-depleted graft cells drove alpha-beta T-cell counts at about two months.

The germline CDR1 and CDR2 sequences are SGHNT and YYREEE (reference sequence). The CDR3 loop spans 15 amino acids. V was shortened by 0 bases and J by 7 bases, with 11 bases between the two germline ends. In the case of this clonotype: Its antigen remains unidentified.

It was with unique molecular identifiers that the TCRbeta library was prepared. MiXCR, applied by TCRdb to the PCR reads, yields one record per CDR3 protein. Of about 98,000 distinct CDR3 sequences in the sample, about 22% were seen once. This receptor was obtained from a boy aged 2-9 years with acute lymphoblastic leukemia, due to receive a stem cell transplant. Sequences were derived from PBMCs, sampled before TCRalphabeta/CD19-depleted stem cell transplant. The chain joins TRBV5-4 to TRBJ1-6; tentative D call: TRBD1 (6 bases). The CDR3 reads CASSLGRQGNSPLHF. CDR3 DNA: TGTGCCAGCAGCTTGGGTCGCCAGGGGAATTCACCCCTCCACTTT.